Below, 31 T cell receptor beta chains from the same sample are listed, as sequenced in a study of blood T cell repertoires in COVID-19. Profiling relied on immunoSEQ multiplex PCR, and the TCRdb table lists in-frame clones only, not all of them. The repertoire holds about 250,000 clones, under 90% seen once, with about 3.9% in the top ten. The specimen was PBMCs or T cells enriched from blood (not recorded which). Receptors were obtained from a woman in her 40s who had been exposed to COVID-19.

In this sample, this clone turned up a few times. V gene TRBV28 combines with J gene TRBJ1-2, with D perhaps matching TRBD1 (5 bases). Germline V lookup: CDR1 MDHEN, CDR2 SYDVKM. The CDR3 runs to 15 residues. The V gene lost 6 bases and the J gene lost 3 bases, with 17 bases spanning the gap. In DNA form, the CDR3 reads TGTGCCAGCAGCCGGACCTTCGGGGGAGACTATGGCTACACCTTC. It encodes CASSRTFGGDYGYTF.

The chain joins TRBV5-5 to TRBJ1-2, with D unresolved. The V and J ends lost 6 bases and 2 bases respectively, with 17 bases between them. The CDR3 runs 15 residues. Germline assignment: CDR1 SGHKS and CDR2 YYEKEE (reference sequence). The CDR3 spells CASNSQTAGNYGYTF. CDR3 bases: TGTGCCAGCAACTCACAGACGGCAGGCAACTATGGCTACACCTTC. The full variable domain, in which reference TRBV5-5 and TRBJ1-2 provide the parts outside the CDR3, is DAGVTQSPTHLIKTRGQQVTLRCSPISGHKSVSWYQQVLGQGPQFIFQYYEKEERGRGNFPDRFSARQFPNYSSELNVNALLLGDSALYLCASNSQTAGNYGYTFGSGTRLTVV.

The chain joins TRBV16 to TRBJ1-2, with D possibly matching TRBD1 (5 bases). Germline-derived CDR1 and CDR2 are KGHSY and FQNENV. V was shortened by 2 bases and J by 4 bases, with 20 bases between the two germline ends. The CDR3 loop spans 17 amino acids. The CDR3 protein is CASSQRQGRANLYGYTF. The CDR3, as DNA: TGTGCCAGCAGCCAACGCCAGGGCAGGGCAAACCTCTATGGCTACACCTTC.

This sequence joins TRBV4-3 and TRBJ1-2; 9 bases are shared with TRBD1. The CDR3 is 16 amino acids. Germline values: CDR1 LGHNA, CDR2 YSLEER. V lost 2 bases, J lost 8 bases, and 12 bases stayed unmatched. The CDR3 nucleotides are TGCGCCAGCAGCCAACTAACGAGGGGACAGGGTAAAGGCTACACCTTC. This gives the protein CASSQLTRGQGKGYTF.

The rearrangement joins TRBV28 to TRBJ1-6, with TRBD1 as a possible D gene (5 bases). The ends were cut back, 2 bases at V and 9 bases at J, with 11 bases in the middle. This CDR3 has 14 amino acids. Germline assignment: CDR1 MDHEN and CDR2 SYDVKM. The CDR3 DNA sequence: TGTGCCAGCAGTTTAGTCAGGGAGGGTTCACCCCTCCACTTT. Translated, it gives CASSLVREGSPLHF. The variable domain in full, with the rest retrieved from reference TRBV28 and TRBJ1-6, is DVKVTQSSRYLVKRTGEKVFLECVQDMDHENMFWYRQDPGLGLRLIYFSYDVKMKEKGDIPEGYSVSREKKERFSLILESASTNQTSMYLCASSLVREGSPLHFGNGTRLTVT.

This clone came up once. This sequence joins TRBV5-6 and TRBJ2-7; TRBD1 matches 8 bases. Germline V gene lookup returns CDR1 SGHDT and CDR2 YYEEEE. V lost 3 bases, J lost 2 bases, and 4 bases stayed unmatched. This CDR3 comprises 14 residues. CDR3 sequence (DNA): TGTGCCAGCAGCTCGGACAGGGTAACCTACGAGCAGTACTTC. Amino acids: CASSSDRVTYEQYF.

The chain joins TRBV14 to TRBJ1-6; 11 positions match TRBD1. The CDR3 has 15 amino acids. Germline V lookup: CDR1 SGHDN, CDR2 FVKESK. The trim removed 4 bases at V and 8 bases at J, leaving 4 bases unmatched. For the CDR3, the DNA is TGTGCCAGCAGCCCCCGGGACAGGGGGGATTCACCCCTCCACTTT. Translated: CASSPRDRGDSPLHF.

The genes are TRBV6-2 or TRBV6-3 and TRBJ2-7; 11 nucleotides agree with TRBD2. Germline CDR1 MNHEY, CDR2 SVGEGT. The V gene end was trimmed by 1 base and the J gene end by 5 bases; junction bases not matched to a gene: 4. The CDR3 consists of 15 residues. The CDR3 nucleotides read TGTGCCAGCAGTTACTTGGCTAGCGGGGGGAACGAGCAGTACTTC. Amino acids: CASSYLASGGNEQYF.

The chain recombines TRBV6-5 with TRBJ2-5; the D gene is possibly TRBD1 (6 bases). The germline V gene encodes CDR1 MNHEY and CDR2 SVGAGI. V gave up 0 bases and J gave up 1 base, with 12 bases separating them. CDR3 length equals 16 residues. The CDR3 DNA reads as TGTGCCAGCAGTTACTCATTCGGCAGGGGCCAAGAGACCCAGTACTTC. Amino acids: CASSYSFGRGQETQYF.

As concerns this clone: An end of the junction differs from the germline gene, which may be a read error. The CDR3 sequence: CATTRGRGNYGYTF. The CDR3 nucleotides read TGTGCCACCACCAGAGGACGGGGGAACTATGGCTACACCTTC. The rearrangement uses TRBV15 and TRBJ1-2, with D maybe TRBD1 (5 bases). This CDR3 has 14 amino acids. The germline V gene encodes CDR1 LNHNV and CDR2 YYDKDF (reference sequence).

This clone was recorded at least ten times. The chain has TRBV9 and TRBJ2-3; no clear D. This CDR3 is 12 amino acids long. CDR1 is SGDLS, CDR2 YYNGEE, per germline. V was cut by 1 base and J by 4 bases, with 4 bases left in between. CDR3 sequence reads: CASSVYSDTQYF. The CDR3 DNA follows: TGTGCCAGCAGCGTATACTCAGATACGCAGTATTTT.

The V call is TRBV7-2, the J call TRBJ2-7; 7 bases agree with TRBD1. This CDR3 has 14 amino acids. Germline loops: CDR1 SGHTA, CDR2 FQGNSA. Losses at the gene ends were 4 bases for V and 0 bases for J; bases not matched to a gene: 3. CDR3 bases: TGTGCCAGCAGCTCAAGACAGGGCTCCTACGAGCAGTACTTC. It specifies CASSSRQGSYEQYF.

The gene calls are TRBV18 and TRBJ2-7, with D perhaps TRBD1 (6 bases). There are 13 residues in the CDR3. Germline CDR1 reads KGHSH; CDR2 reads LQKENI. V was shortened by 4 bases and J by 3 bases, with 10 bases between the two germline ends. The CDR3 spells CASSRTADYEQYF. CDR3 bases: TGTGCCAGCTCACGGACAGCAGACTACGAGCAGTACTTC.

The J gene is TRBJ1-2, the V gene TRBV18; no clear D gene. Germline loops: CDR1 KGHSH, CDR2 LQKENI. The length of the CDR3 is 15 residues. The V gene lost 3 bases and the J gene lost 0 bases, with 11 bases spanning the gap. CDR3 bases: TGTGCCAGCTCACCCACAGCTGAAACTAACTATGGCTACACCTTC. It specifies CASSPTAETNYGYTF.

This sequence joins TRBV7-3 and TRBJ2-1, with TRBD2 as a possible D gene (6 bases). Trimming took off 5 bases at V and 2 bases at J, with 19 bases between the two ends. This CDR3 is 17 amino acids long. Germline-derived CDR1 and CDR2 are SGHTA and FQGTGA. This CDR3 reads CASSRAADGGTYNEQFF. The CDR3, as DNA: TGTGCCAGCAGCCGAGCCGCAGACGGGGGAACCTACAATGAGCAGTTCTTC.

V gene TRBV7-9 combines with J gene TRBJ2-4; weak D call: TRBD2 (6 bases). CDR1 and CDR2 from the germline V gene are SEHNR and FQNEAQ (reference sequence). The CDR3 covers 16 residues. Trimming took off 6 bases at V and 0 bases at J, with 15 bases between the two ends. CDR3 sequence: CASSLALGTAKNIQYF. CDR3 bases: TGTGCCAGCAGTCTAGCGCTCGGGACAGCCAAAAACATTCAGTACTTC.

This chain links TRBV12-3 or TRBV12-4 with TRBJ1-1; D not certain. The length of the CDR3 is 11 residues. Trimming pared 5 bases from V and 10 bases from J, leaving 11 bases between. The CDR3 coding sequence is TGTGCCAGCAGTCTCTCGGGTGCAGCTTTCTTT. It yields the protein CASSLSGAAFF.

The chain carries TRBV5-1 and TRBJ2-1; 9 nucleotides agree with TRBD2. The germline V gene has CDR1 SGHRS and CDR2 YFSETQ. The length of the CDR3 is 19 residues. V lost 5 bases and J lost 0; bases outside the gene matches: 15. DNA of the CDR3: TGCGCCAGCAGTAACGAGACCCGACTAGCGGCTAGCTCCTACAATGAGCAGTTCTTC. Translated, it gives CASSNETRLAASSYNEQFF.

This sequence joins TRBV7-8 and TRBJ2-3; TRBD2 matches 11 bases. In germline, CDR1 is SGHVS, CDR2 FQNEAQ. The ends lost 1 base at V and 0 bases at J; junction bases unmatched: 9. This CDR3 has 19 amino acids. DNA of the CDR3: TGTGCCAGCAGCTTAGATCGGGCTAGCGGGGGGTGGAGCACAGATACGCAGTATTTT. This translates into CASSLDRASGGWSTDTQYF.

This chain links TRBV18 with TRBJ1-1; no definite D call. CDR3 length: 17 amino acids. Germline CDR1 and CDR2: KGHSH and LQKENI. V lost 3 bases, J lost 3 bases, and 20 bases lay in between. DNA of the CDR3: TGTGCCAGCTCACCCCTTCTGGGGAGGGCGAAGCACACTGAAGCTTTCTTT. This encodes CASSPLLGRAKHTEAFF. The complete variable domain, with remaining parts taken from reference TRBV18 and TRBJ1-1, reads NAGVMQNPRHLVRRRGQEARLRCSPMKGHSHVYWYRQLPEEGLKFMVYLQKENIIDESGMPKERFSAEFPKEGPSILRIQQVVRGDSAAYFCASSPLLGRAKHTEAFFGQGTRLTVV.

J is TRBJ1-5 and V is TRBV7-9; D is unresolved. In germline, CDR1 is SEHNR, CDR2 FQNEAQ (reference sequence). The CDR3 length is 14 residues. Trimming pared 5 bases from V and 0 bases from J, leaving 8 bases between. In DNA form, the CDR3 reads TGTGCCAGCAGCCGGGATTATAGCAATCAGCCCCAGCATTTT. As protein: CASSRDYSNQPQHF.

This clone came up a few times. The chain joins TRBV6-7 to TRBJ1-4; 9 bases fit TRBD1. TRBV6-7 qualifies as an ORF whose function is uncertain. V shed 6 bases, J shed 1 base, and the junction held 12 bases outside the gene matches. The CDR3 covers 18 residues. The CDR3 bases are TGTGCCAGCAGCCTTGTTGACAGGGGGGACGAAACTAATGAAAAACTGTTTTTT. It is translated as CASSLVDRGDETNEKLFF.

V gene TRBV19 combines with J gene TRBJ1-1; TRBD1 is a possible D gene (5 bases). The V gene's germline CDR1 is LNHDA and CDR2 SQIVND (reference sequence). This CDR3 spans 15 amino acids. Trimming took off 3 bases at V and 0 bases at J, with 11 bases between the two ends. The CDR3 DNA sequence: TGTGCCAGTAGTATGCAGGACACGGTGAACACTGAAGCTTTCTTT. Protein sequence: CASSMQDTVNTEAFF. Combining the CDR3 with reference TRBV19 and TRBJ1-1 gives the whole variable domain DGGITQSPKYLFRKEGQNVTLSCEQNLNHDAMYWYRQDPGQGLRLIYYSQIVNDFQKGDIAEGYSVSREKKESFPLTVTSAQKNPTAFYLCASSMQDTVNTEAFFGQGTRLTVV.

The chain carries TRBV28 and TRBJ1-1; tentative D call: TRBD1 (5 bases). Germline lookup yields CDR1 MDHEN and CDR2 SYDVKM. CDR3 length: 15 amino acids. Trimming removed 3 bases from V and 4 bases from J, with 15 bases in between. The CDR3 bases are TGTGCCAGCAGTTTGGTCGGCAGGGCCGCCACTGAAGCTTTCTTT. This translates into CASSLVGRAATEAFF. The full variable domain, with the rest looked up from reference TRBV28 and TRBJ1-1, is DVKVTQSSRYLVKRTGEKVFLECVQDMDHENMFWYRQDPGLGLRLIYFSYDVKMKEKGDIPEGYSVSREKKERFSLILESASTNQTSMYLCASSLVGRAATEAFFGQGTRLTVV.

V usage is TRBV18 and J usage is TRBJ1-1; 10 bases align to TRBD1. CDR3 length equals 16 residues. V lost 8 bases to trimming and J lost 4 bases; unmatched junction nucleotides: 13. The germline gives CDR1 KGHSH, CDR2 LQKENI. CDR3 loop: CASAVGTGVSGTEAFF. For the CDR3, the DNA is TGTGCCAGCGCAGTGGGGACAGGGGTTTCTGGCACTGAAGCTTTCTTT.

V gene TRBV27 combines with J gene TRBJ2-3, with TRBD2 identical over 8 bases. The CDR3 length is 14 residues. Unmatched junction bases numbered 8, after V lost 6 bases and J lost 6 bases. Germline V gene lookup returns CDR1 MNHEY and CDR2 SMNVEV (reference sequence). The DNA for the CDR3 is TGTGCCAGCAGCACCAGCAGACTAGCGGATACGCAGTATTTT. Translation gives CASSTSRLADTQYF.

V and J are TRBV7-8 and TRBJ2-1; D perhaps matches TRBD1 (6 bases). Germline CDR1 SGHVS, CDR2 FQNEAQ. V gave up 5 bases and J gave up 0 bases, with 14 bases separating them. This CDR3 is 16 amino acids long. The CDR3 DNA reads TGTGCCAGCAGCGCCGACAGGACGAGCTCCTACAATGAGCAGTTCTTC. Amino acids: CASSADRTSSYNEQFF. Full variable domain (missing parts from reference TRBV7-8 and TRBJ2-1): GAGVSQSPRYKVAKRGQDVALRCDPISGHVSLFWYQQALGQGPEFLTYFQNEAQLDKSGLPSDRFFAERPEGSVSTLKIQRTQQEDSAVYLCASSADRTSSYNEQFFGPGTRLTVL.

V gene TRBV19 combines with J gene TRBJ1-4, with D uncertain. V lost 3 bases to trimming and J lost 8 bases, with 13 bases between them. Germline V gene data show CDR1 as LNHDA and CDR2 as SQIVND (reference sequence). The CDR3 has 14 amino acids. The CDR3 sequence: CASSMAVPGEKLFF. The CDR3 DNA reads TGTGCCAGTAGTATGGCTGTTCCGGGGGAAAAACTGTTTTTT. Drawing the rest from reference TRBV19 and TRBJ1-4, the complete variable domain is DGGITQSPKYLFRKEGQNVTLSCEQNLNHDAMYWYRQDPGQGLRLIYYSQIVNDFQKGDIAEGYSVSREKKESFPLTVTSAQKNPTAFYLCASSMAVPGEKLFFGSGTQLSVL.

V and J are TRBV28 and TRBJ1-2; perhaps TRBD1 as D (6 bases). The CDR3 is 14 amino acids. CDR1 MDHEN and CDR2 SYDVKM come from the germline V gene. Trimming took off 1 base at V and 3 bases at J, with 9 bases between the two ends. The CDR3: CASSLSGGHYGYTF. Here the CDR3 DNA reads TGTGCCAGCAGTTTATCGGGGGGCCACTATGGCTACACCTTC.

The V and J genes are TRBV14 and TRBJ1-1; D uncertain. This CDR3 has 18 amino acids. V gave up 1 base and J gave up 1 base, with 19 bases separating them. Germline lookup yields CDR1 SGHDN and CDR2 FVKESK. As DNA, the CDR3 is TGTGCCAGCAGCCAAGGGCTTTTACCGGGGTTGAGGAACACTGAAGCTTTCTTT. Translation: CASSQGLLPGLRNTEAFF. The variable domain in full, with the rest retrieved from reference TRBV14 and TRBJ1-1, is EAGVTQFPSHSVIEKGQTVTLRCDPISGHDNLYWYRRVMGKEIKFLLHFVKESKQDESGMPNNRFLAERTGGTYSTLKVQPAELEDSGVYFCASSQGLLPGLRNTEAFFGQGTRLTVV.

This clone was seen a single time. The chain combines TRBV6-1 with TRBJ1-2; D is uncertain. Germline V lookup: CDR1 MNHNS, CDR2 SASEGT. The CDR3 runs 11 residues. The V gene lost 3 bases and the J gene lost 5 bases, with 4 bases spanning the gap. CDR3 loop: CASSDSYGYTF. CDR3 nucleotides: TGTGCCAGCAGTGACAGTTATGGCTACACCTTC.